This T cell receptor beta chain is from a study of blood T cell repertoires in COVID-19. Source study methods: Amplified reference gene primers provided the basis for estimating nucleated cell counts. Produced via immunoSEQ multiplex PCR; TCRdb's table is partial and in-frame only. V and J calls and clone size are as listed in that table; D and trimming were resolved from the DNA. The profile covers 150,000 to 180,000 clones, with roughly four fifths appearing a single time and about 31% taken by the ten largest. Input material: peripheral blood. This TCR derives from a woman aged 60-75 years with acute or convalescent COVID-19.

The CDR3 reads CASSPGGANYGYTF. The CDR3 DNA sequence: TGTGCCAGCAGCCCAGGGGGTGCTAACTATGGCTACACCTTC. J is TRBJ1-2 and V is TRBV6-5; 7 bases fit TRBD1. This CDR3 is built from 14 residues. J lost 0 bases, V lost 6 bases, and 4 bases had no gene match. CDR1 is MNHEY and CDR2 is SVGAGI in the germline V gene.